Listed below are T cell receptor beta chains from one sample, sequenced in a study of blood T cell repertoires in COVID-19. TCRdb keeps only in-frame clones here, not all; method: immunoSEQ multiplex PCR. Of 200,000 to 250,000 clones listed, 92% are singletons. Sequenced input: peripheral blood. The receptors here all came from a man in his sixties with COVID-19, enrolled during active disease. CDR3s include the opening cysteine and the closing phenylalanine or tryptophan. The D gene is left open where the match is weak. A clone size is listed for some rows: how often the clone was seen (once, few, many), or a class if it is expanded.

size	J	D	V	CDR3	DNA
.	TRBJ1-6	.	TRBV3-1/TRBV3-2	CASSQRGGRDSPLHF	TGTGCCAGCAGCCAACGCGGGGGCCGGGATTCACCCCTCCACTTT
.	TRBJ2-4	TRBD2	TRBV6-5	CAGVGGTENIQYF	TGTGCCGGCGTCGGGGGGACGGAAAACATTCAGTACTTC
.	TRBJ1-2	.	TRBV19	CASRLGEDNYGYTF	TGTGCCAGTAGGTTGGGGGAGGACAACTATGGCTACACCTTC
few	TRBJ2-7	.	TRBV7-9	CASRLGQFYEQYF	TGTGCCAGCAGACTCGGACAGTTTTACGAGCAGTACTTC
few	TRBJ2-7	TRBD1	TRBV7-6	CASSLEDRGGYEQYF	TGTGCCAGCAGCTTAGAGGACAGGGGAGGATACGAGCAGTACTTC
.	TRBJ1-1	.	TRBV4-2	CASSQAGSNAEAFF	TGTGCCAGCAGCCAAGCAGGGTCGAACGCTGAAGCTTTCTTT
.	TRBJ2-1	TRBD2	TRBV3-1/TRBV3-2	CASSRAGTSGKNEQFF	TGTGCCAGCAGCCGAGCCGGGACTAGCGGTAAGAATGAGCAGTTCTTC
once	TRBJ2-7	.	TRBV20-1	CSASQQGWEQYF	TGCAGTGCTAGTCAGCAGGGGTGGGAGCAGTACTTC
.	TRBJ1-2	TRBD1	TRBV5-1	CASSYSTPDRGGGGYTF	TGCGCCAGCAGCTACTCGACTCCCGACAGGGGGGGCGGCGGCTACACCTTC
.	TRBJ1-1	TRBD1	TRBV6-6	CASSHFGTVMNTEAFF	TGTGCCAGCAGTCACTTCGGGACAGTCATGAACACTGAAGCTTTCTTT
once	TRBJ2-7	.	TRBV2	CASSPQGWVSYEQYF	TGTGCCAGCAGTCCACAGGGATGGGTCTCCTACGAGCAGTACTTC
.	TRBJ2-1	.	TRBV11-2	CASSLVQAVYNEQFF	TGTGCCAGCAGTCTAGTACAGGCCGTTTACAATGAGCAGTTCTTC
.	TRBJ1-4	.	TRBV2	CASTGGSTNEKLFF	TGTGCCAGCACGGGGGGATCAACTAATGAAAAACTGTTTTTT
once	TRBJ2-2	TRBD2	TRBV5-1	CASTSGDSAGELFF	TGCGCCAGCACGAGCGGGGATTCAGCCGGGGAGCTGTTTTTT
.	TRBJ1-2	TRBD1	TRBV7-2	CASSLEGDSYGYTF	TGTGCCAGCAGCTTAGAGGGGGACAGCTATGGCTACACCTTC
.	TRBJ2-2	.	TRBV5-1	CASSPAGSPNTGELFF	TGCGCCAGCAGCCCAGCCGGGAGCCCGAACACCGGGGAGCTGTTTTTT
once	TRBJ1-2	.	TRBV6-5	CASRLGPNYGYTF	TGTGCCAGCAGACTAGGGCCTAACTATGGCTACACCTTC
.	TRBJ1-6	TRBD1	TRBV30	CAWIGTGGNSPLHF	TGTGCCTGGATCGGGACAGGGGGTAATTCACCCCTCCACTTT
.	TRBJ2-7	.	TRBV4-1	CASSNPDGVRFEQYF	TGCGCCAGCAGCAACCCGGACGGGGTTCGGTTCGAGCAGTACTTC
.	TRBJ1-2	.	TRBV19	CASSMTPNYGYTF	TGTGCCAGTAGTATGACACCTAACTATGGCTACACCTTC
.	TRBJ2-5	TRBD2	TRBV19	CASSIGSGTHQETQYF	TGTGCCAGTAGTATCGGTAGCGGGACACACCAAGAGACCCAGTACTTC
.	TRBJ1-1	.	TRBV7-9	CASSLGGNGAFEAFF	TGTGCCAGCAGCTTAGGAGGGAACGGAGCGTTTGAAGCTTTCTTT
few	TRBJ2-7	TRBD2	TRBV6-1	CASSEGAGLSYEQYF	TGTGCCAGCAGTGAAGGAGCGGGATTGTCCTACGAGCAGTACTTC
.	TRBJ1-3	.	TRBV2	CASSDSWSRGNTIYF	TGTGCCAGCAGTGATTCTTGGAGCCGGGGGAACACCATATATTTT
.	TRBJ1-3	.	TRBV11-2	CASSPLNTIYF	TGTGCCAGCAGCCCTTTAAACACCATATATTTT